Below are 23 T cell receptor beta chains sequenced from a single sample in a study of blood T cell repertoires in COVID-19. Libraries were prepared by immunoSEQ multiplex PCR; TCRdb keeps only in-frame clonotypes and omits some of them. The sample consists of about 220,000 clones, roughly 90% of them appearing once. Sequencing used PBMCs or T cells enriched from blood (not recorded which). All receptors come from a woman aged 40 to 50 with acute COVID-19.

The chain carries TRBV5-1 and TRBJ2-2; no reliable D call. Trimming removed 6 bases at V and 0 bases at J, with 6 bases between. The CDR3 is made up of 13 amino acids. The germline gives CDR1 SGHRS, CDR2 YFSETQ. In nucleotides, the CDR3 is TGCGCCAGCACCCCAGCGAACACCGGGGAGCTGTTTTTT. Protein sequence: CASTPANTGELFF. Full variable domain (missing parts from reference TRBV5-1 and TRBJ2-2): KAGVTQTPRYLIKTRGQQVTLSCSPISGHRSVSWYQQTPGQGLQFLFEYFSETQRNKGNFPGRFSGRQFSNSRSEMNVSTLELGDSALYLCASTPANTGELFFGEGSRLTVL.

The chain joins TRBV2 to TRBJ1-2; no clear D. Germline values: CDR1 SNHLY, CDR2 FYNNEI. Trimming took off 6 bases at V and 0 bases at J, with 11 bases between the two ends. The CDR3 consists of 14 residues. In DNA, the CDR3 is TGTGCCAGCAGGCGGACTGAGACTAACTATGGCTACACCTTC. Amino acids: CASRRTETNYGYTF.

This sequence joins TRBV14 and TRBJ2-2; no definite D call. V lost 3 bases to trimming and J lost 0 bases, with 8 bases between them. The CDR3 contains 15 residues. CDR1 and CDR2 (germline): SGHDN, FVKESK. CDR3 nucleotide sequence: TGTGCCAGCAGCCAGGTTAGATCGAACACCGGGGAGCTGTTTTTT. It translates to CASSQVRSNTGELFF.

In this sample, this clone turned up once. The chain employs TRBV10-1 and TRBJ2-1; 7 bases line up with TRBD1. V gave up 2 bases and J gave up 0 bases; unmatched junction bases: 10. There are 18 residues in the CDR3. Germline CDR1 and CDR2: WNHNN and SYGVQD (reference sequence). Here the CDR3 reads CASSEGTEKSLSYNEQFF. CDR3 bases: TGCGCCAGCAGTGAGGGGACAGAAAAAAGTCTCTCCTACAATGAGCAGTTCTTC.

This clone was picked up one time. The V call is TRBV3-1 (or the pseudogene TRBV3-2), the J call TRBJ1-1; D gene unclear. Germline V gives CDR1 LGHDT, CDR2 YNNKEL (reference sequence). V was shortened by 4 bases and J by 0 bases, with 12 bases between the two germline ends. This CDR3 region has 15 residues. The CDR3 coding sequence is TGTGCCAGCAGCCCAAGGACTGTACTGAACACTGAAGCTTTCTTT. Its translation: CASSPRTVLNTEAFF.

This clone has more than one count but fewer than ten. The chain has TRBV13 and TRBJ1-2; D is uncertain. V gave up 0 bases and J gave up 4 bases, with 6 bases separating them. Germline loops: CDR1 PRHDT, CDR2 FYEKMQ (reference sequence). The CDR3 is 13 amino acids. DNA for the CDR3: TGTGCCAGCAGCTTAGGACAAATCTATGGCTACACCTTC. As protein: CASSLGQIYGYTF.

The chain employs TRBV7-2 and TRBJ2-7, with 8 bases fitting TRBD2. The CDR3 sequence is 16 residues long. In germline, CDR1 is SGHTA, CDR2 FQGNSA. Trimming at V came to 3 bases and at J to 4 bases, leaving 11 bases not matched to a gene. The CDR3 DNA reads TGTGCCAGCAGCTTGGGGATTGCGGGGGGAATTTACGAGCAGTACTTC. Its protein is CASSLGIAGGIYEQYF. The entire variable domain, with the rest obtained from reference TRBV7-2 and TRBJ2-7, is as follows: GAGVSQSPSNKVTEKGKDVELRCDPISGHTALYWYRQSLGQGLEFLIYFQGNSAPDKSGLPSDRFSAERTGGSVSTLTIQRTQQEDSAVYLCASSLGIAGGIYEQYFGPGTRLTVT.

The chain is built from TRBV18 and TRBJ2-2; no reliable D call. From germline, CDR1 is KGHSH and CDR2 LQKENI. V dropped 1 base and J dropped 6 bases, with 3 bases sitting between them. CDR3 length: 12 amino acids. The CDR3 loop is CASSPRAGELFF. The CDR3 coding sequence is TGTGCCAGCTCACCACGAGCCGGGGAGCTGTTTTTT.

The V and J genes are TRBV7-3 and TRBJ1-6, with D maybe TRBD1 (5 bases). CDR3 length: 15 amino acids. Trimming stripped 4 bases from V and 6 bases from J, with 13 bases between. Germline CDR1 reads SGHTA; CDR2 reads FQGTGA. CDR3 protein: CASSSSGSANSPLHF. CDR3 coding DNA: TGTGCCAGCAGCTCTTCAGGGTCCGCTAATTCACCCCTCCACTTT.

The chain has TRBV4-2 and TRBJ2-3; TRBD2 matches at 10 bases. CDR1 LGHNA and CDR2 YNFKEQ come from the germline V gene. The CDR3 runs 19 residues. Trimming removed 0 bases from V and 0 bases from J; junction bases left unmatched: 9. CDR3 residues: CASSQDGGVAGGSTDTQYF. In nucleotides, the CDR3 is TGTGCCAGCAGCCAAGATGGAGGGGTAGCGGGGGGAAGCACAGATACGCAGTATTTT.

The sample holds many counts of this clone. The chain employs TRBV18 and TRBJ1-6; D is undetermined. The V end lost 6 bases, the J end lost 10 bases, and 19 bases lay between the germline ends. In germline, CDR1 is KGHSH, CDR2 LQKENI. The CDR3 spans 15 residues. The CDR3 sequence is CASSSENVRGSPLHF. The CDR3 nucleotides are TGTGCCAGCTCTTCAGAGAATGTCCGGGGATCACCCCTCCACTTT. The whole variable domain, remainder taken from reference TRBV18 and TRBJ1-6, is NAGVMQNPRHLVRRRGQEARLRCSPMKGHSHVYWYRQLPEEGLKFMVYLQKENIIDESGMPKERFSAEFPKEGPSILRIQQVVRGDSAAYFCASSSENVRGSPLHFGNGTRLTVT.

J is TRBJ1-6 and V is TRBV5-4; TRBD1 agrees at 7 bases. CDR1 is SGHNT, CDR2 YYREEE, per germline (reference sequence). The CDR3 sequence is 15 residues long. J gave up 6 bases and V 4 bases, and 7 bases lay outside the gene matches. DNA for the CDR3: TGTGCCAGCAGCCCCCTGACAGGGTCTAATTCACCCCTCCACTTT. Amino acids: CASSPLTGSNSPLHF.

The chain is built from TRBV27 and TRBJ1-1; D call uncertain. Trimming left V 2 bases short and J 10 bases short, with 8 bases between. CDR1 is MNHEY and CDR2 is SMNVEV in the germline V gene (reference sequence). This CDR3 is built from 11 residues. CDR3 DNA sequence: TGTGCCAGCAGTTTAGGGCTTACAGCTTTCTTT. It yields the protein CASSLGLTAFF.

This clone was observed a single time. The rearrangement uses TRBV7-9 and TRBJ2-7, with 9 positions matching TRBD2. The V gene end was trimmed by 5 bases and the J gene end by 6 bases; junction bases not matched to a gene: 11. The CDR3 covers 15 residues. Germline CDR1 SEHNR, CDR2 FQNEAQ (reference sequence). CDR3 nucleotides: TGTGCCAGCAGCCATAGCGGGGGCGAGCTAATCGAGCAGTACGTC. Translated: CASSHSGGELIEQYV.

The chain is built from TRBV12-5 and TRBJ2-1; D is perhaps TRBD1 (5 bases). CDR1 LGHNT and CDR2 FRNRAP come from the germline V gene. The CDR3 loop spans 14 amino acids. V lost 3 bases and J lost 4, with 10 bases in between. This chain's CDR3 is CASGFGQGYNEQFF. CDR3 nucleotide sequence: TGTGCTAGTGGTTTTGGGCAGGGATACAATGAGCAGTTCTTC.

J is TRBJ1-6 and V is TRBV6-1, with D uncertain. The CDR3 is 16 amino acids. The germline gives CDR1 MNHNS, CDR2 SASEGT. V gave up 6 bases and J gave up 10 bases, with 22 bases separating them. In DNA form, the CDR3 reads TGTGCCAGCAGCGAATCGCCCCCTCGCCGGGTCTCACCCCTCCACTTT. Amino acids: CASSESPPRRVSPLHF.

This chain joins TRBV6-5 and TRBJ1-1; the D is unclear. Germline V lookup: CDR1 MNHEY, CDR2 SVGAGI. There are 14 residues in the CDR3. Trimming stripped 8 bases from V and 4 bases from J, with 17 bases between. This chain's CDR3 is CASLDGFRGTEAFF. The CDR3 nucleotides read TGTGCCAGCCTCGACGGCTTTCGGGGCACTGAAGCTTTCTTT.

The gene calls are TRBV4-1 and TRBJ1-2, with TRBD1 matching over 7 bases. The CDR3 contains 20 residues. CDR1 and CDR2 from the germline V gene are MGHRA and YSYEKL. V shed 2 bases and J 0 bases; nucleotides not matched to a gene: 18. The CDR3, as DNA: TGCGCCAGCAGCCAAACTAAGTGGGGACAGACTCCGGGAACTAACTATGGCTACACCTTC. Protein: CASSQTKWGQTPGTNYGYTF.

This CDR3 is CASSYSVRGEQYF. The DNA of the CDR3 is TGTGCCAGCAGTTACTCGGTCCGGGGCGAGCAGTACTTC. The V gene is TRBV6-5, the J gene TRBJ2-7; possible D gene TRBD2, 5 bases. V was cut by 0 bases and J by 6 bases, with 9 bases left in between. The CDR3 covers 13 residues. Germline CDR1 is MNHEY and CDR2 is SVGAGI.

This clone turned up a few times. The chain is built from TRBV13 and TRBJ1-1, with D unclear. The germline V and J ends were trimmed by 5 bases and 10 bases, with 11 bases remaining between them. Germline V gives CDR1 PRHDT, CDR2 FYEKMQ (reference sequence). CDR3 length: 11 residues. The CDR3 loop is CASSAGRVAFF. The CDR3 DNA sequence: TGTGCCAGCAGCGCCGGGAGAGTAGCTTTCTTT.

The chain recombines TRBV10-3 with TRBJ1-1; TRBD1 is a possible D gene (6 bases). The CDR3 covers 15 residues. The germline gives CDR1 ENHRY, CDR2 SYGVKD. Trimming took 6 bases from V and 1 from J, leaving 15 bases between them. Here the CDR3 reads CAIRGGPGQNTEAFF. DNA of the CDR3: TGTGCCATCAGGGGAGGGCCGGGACAGAACACTGAAGCTTTCTTT.

The chain joins TRBV18 to TRBJ2-1; D possibly corresponds to TRBD1 (5 bases). V was cut by 4 bases and J by 0 bases, with 13 bases left in between. There are 16 residues in the CDR3. Germline loops: CDR1 KGHSH, CDR2 LQKENI. CDR3: CASSLSGPSSYNEQFF. CDR3 DNA sequence: TGTGCCAGCTCACTATCAGGGCCGAGCTCCTACAATGAGCAGTTCTTC.

The sample holds a few counts of this clone. This chain links TRBV6-5 with TRBJ1-5; 8 bases align to TRBD1. The CDR3 totals 14 residues. CDR1 MNHEY and CDR2 SVGAGI come from the germline V gene. J was trimmed by 9 bases and V by 4 bases; bases with no gene match: 8. CDR3 bases: TGTGCCAGCAGTTTCGGACAGGGATCGGGGCCCCAGCATTTT. Amino acid sequence: CASSFGQGSGPQHF.